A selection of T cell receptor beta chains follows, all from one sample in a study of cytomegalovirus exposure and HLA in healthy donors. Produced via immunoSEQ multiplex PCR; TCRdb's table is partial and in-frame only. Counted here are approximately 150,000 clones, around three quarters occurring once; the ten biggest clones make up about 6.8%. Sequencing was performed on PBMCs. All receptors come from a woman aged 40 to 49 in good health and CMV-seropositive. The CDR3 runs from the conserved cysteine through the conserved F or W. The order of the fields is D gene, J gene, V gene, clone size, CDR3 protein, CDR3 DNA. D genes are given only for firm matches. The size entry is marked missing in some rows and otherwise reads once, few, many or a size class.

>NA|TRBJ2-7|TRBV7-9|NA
CASSLVRGIDYEQYF
TGTGCCAGCAGCTTAGTAAGAGGCATCGACTACGAGCAGTACTTC
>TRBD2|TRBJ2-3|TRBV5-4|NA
CASSPGLAGGGGTDTQYF
TGTGCCAGCAGCCCGGGACTAGCGGGGGGAGGGGGCACAGATACGCAGTATTTT
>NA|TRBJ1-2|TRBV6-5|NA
CASPGGAGLAYGYTF
TGTGCCAGCCCCGGGGGGGCAGGGCTCGCCTATGGCTACACCTTC
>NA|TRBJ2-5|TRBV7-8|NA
CASSSRGISQETQYF
TGTGCCAGCAGCTCCCGAGGGATCAGCCAAGAGACCCAGTACTTC
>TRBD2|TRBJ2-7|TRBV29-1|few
CSAAGLAGIGDEQYF
TGCAGCGCCGCAGGGCTAGCGGGAATTGGCGACGAGCAGTACTTC
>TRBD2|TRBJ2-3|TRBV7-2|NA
CASSLFRREKQYF
TGTGCCAGCAGCTTGTTTAGGCGGGAGAAGCAGTATTTT
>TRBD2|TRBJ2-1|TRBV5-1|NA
CASSTRLAGLNEQFF
TGCGCCAGCAGCACCCGACTAGCGGGACTCAATGAGCAGTTCTTC
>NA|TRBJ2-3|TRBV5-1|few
CASSPSLATDTQYF
TGCGCCAGCAGCCCCTCCCTAGCGACAGATACGCAGTATTTT
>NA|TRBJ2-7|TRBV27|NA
CASSFGQYF
TGTGCCAGCAGTTTCGGGCAGTACTTC
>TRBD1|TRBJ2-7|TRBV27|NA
CASSPGTAYEQYF
TGTGCCAGCAGTCCCGGGACAGCCTACGAGCAGTACTTC
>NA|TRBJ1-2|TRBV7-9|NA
CSSSLVRTADNYGYTF
TGTTCCAGCAGCTTAGTGCGGACAGCGGATAACTATGGCTACACCTTC
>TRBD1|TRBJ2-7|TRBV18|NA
CASSPVRGRYEQYF
TGTGCCAGCTCACCAGTCAGGGGGCGTTACGAGCAGTACTTC
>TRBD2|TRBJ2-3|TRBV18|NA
CASSRSSGEGPDTQYF
TGTGCCAGCTCACGGTCTAGCGGAGAGGGCCCAGATACGCAGTATTTT
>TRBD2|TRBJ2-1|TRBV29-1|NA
CSVEKRLRTSDHNEQFF
TGCAGCGTTGAAAAAAGGCTGCGGACTAGCGATCACAATGAGCAGTTCTTC
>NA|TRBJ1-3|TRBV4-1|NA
CASSQAPGTPSGNTIYF
TGCGCCAGCAGCCAAGCCCCCGGGACACCCTCTGGAAACACCATATATTTT
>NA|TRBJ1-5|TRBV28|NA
CASRPGYSNQPQHF
TGTGCCAGCAGACCAGGATATAGCAATCAGCCCCAGCATTTT
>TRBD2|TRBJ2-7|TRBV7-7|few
CASSWLLAGDSYEQYF
TGTGCTAGCAGCTGGCTCCTAGCGGGAGATTCCTACGAGCAGTACTTC
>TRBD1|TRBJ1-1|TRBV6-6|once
CASSPGQGLSTEAFF
TGTGCCAGCAGCCCCGGACAGGGTTTGAGCACTGAAGCTTTCTTT
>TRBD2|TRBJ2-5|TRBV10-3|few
CAAQGTSDKETQYF
TGTGCCGCCCAAGGGACTAGCGACAAAGAGACCCAGTACTTC
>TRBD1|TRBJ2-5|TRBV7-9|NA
CASSTGYRGRQETQYF
TGTGCCAGCAGTACCGGTTACAGGGGGCGGCAAGAGACCCAGTACTTC
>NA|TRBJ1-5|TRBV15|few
CATSSTTASNQPQHF
TGTGCCACCAGCTCAACGACAGCAAGCAATCAGCCCCAGCATTTT
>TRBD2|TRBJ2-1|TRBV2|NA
CASSEGGLAGGLYNEQFF
TGTGCCAGCAGTGAAGGTGGACTAGCGGGAGGGCTCTACAATGAGCAGTTCTTC
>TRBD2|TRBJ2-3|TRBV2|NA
CASSPGTSGTTDTQYF
TGTGCCAGCAGCCCCGGGACTAGCGGAACCACAGATACGCAGTATTTT
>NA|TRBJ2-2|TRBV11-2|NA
CASSQSGTNTGELFF
TGTGCCAGCAGCCAGAGCGGCACTAACACCGGGGAGCTGTTTTTT
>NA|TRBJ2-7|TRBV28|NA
CATSTGSTSYEQYF
TGTGCCACCTCGACAGGCTCAACCTCCTACGAGCAGTACTTC
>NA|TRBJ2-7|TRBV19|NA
CASSIVAGYPYEQYF
TGTGCCAGTAGTATTGTCGCGGGGTACCCCTACGAGCAGTACTTC
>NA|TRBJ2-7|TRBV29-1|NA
CSVEITGSSYEQYF
TGCAGCGTTGAGATTACAGGGAGCTCCTACGAGCAGTACTTC
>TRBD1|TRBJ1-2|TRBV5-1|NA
CASSRDSGSGYTF
TGCGCCAGCAGCCGGGACAGTGGAAGTGGCTACACCTTC
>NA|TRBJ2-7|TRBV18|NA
CASSPGVYEQYF
TGTGCCAGCTCACCCGGTGTCTACGAGCAGTACTTC
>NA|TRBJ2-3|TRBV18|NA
CASSPPGGDTQYF
TGTGCCAGCTCACCACCGGGGGGAGATACGCAGTATTTT
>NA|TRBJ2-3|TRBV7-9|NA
CASSRRQGDFSETQYF
TGTGCCAGCAGCCGCAGGCAGGGCGACTTTTCGGAAACGCAGTATTTT
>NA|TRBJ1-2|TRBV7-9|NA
CASSPQSFGGYTF
TGTGCCAGCAGCCCCCAATCGTTCGGGGGCTACACCTTC
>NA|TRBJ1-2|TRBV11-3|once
CASSLSSNYGYTF
TGTGCCAGCAGCTTAAGCTCTAACTATGGCTACACCTTC
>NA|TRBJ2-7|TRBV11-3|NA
CASSLVASEQYF
TGTGCCAGCAGCTTAGTAGCGAGCGAGCAGTACTTC